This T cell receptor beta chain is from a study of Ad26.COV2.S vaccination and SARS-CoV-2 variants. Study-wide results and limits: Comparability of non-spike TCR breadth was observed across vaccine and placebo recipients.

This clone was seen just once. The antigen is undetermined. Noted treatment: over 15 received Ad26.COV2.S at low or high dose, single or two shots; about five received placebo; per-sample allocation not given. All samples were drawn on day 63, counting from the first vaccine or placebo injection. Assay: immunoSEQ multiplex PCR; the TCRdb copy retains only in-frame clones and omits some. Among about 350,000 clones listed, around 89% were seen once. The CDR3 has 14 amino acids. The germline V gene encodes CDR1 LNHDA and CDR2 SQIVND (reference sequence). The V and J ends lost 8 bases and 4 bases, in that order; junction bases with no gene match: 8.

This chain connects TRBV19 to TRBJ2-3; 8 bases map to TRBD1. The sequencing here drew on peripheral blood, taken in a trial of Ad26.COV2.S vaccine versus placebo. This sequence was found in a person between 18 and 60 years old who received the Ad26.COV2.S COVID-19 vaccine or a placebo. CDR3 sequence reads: CASGSRQGSDTQYF. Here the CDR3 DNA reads TGTGCCAGTGGATCGAGACAGGGGTCAGATACGCAGTATTTT.